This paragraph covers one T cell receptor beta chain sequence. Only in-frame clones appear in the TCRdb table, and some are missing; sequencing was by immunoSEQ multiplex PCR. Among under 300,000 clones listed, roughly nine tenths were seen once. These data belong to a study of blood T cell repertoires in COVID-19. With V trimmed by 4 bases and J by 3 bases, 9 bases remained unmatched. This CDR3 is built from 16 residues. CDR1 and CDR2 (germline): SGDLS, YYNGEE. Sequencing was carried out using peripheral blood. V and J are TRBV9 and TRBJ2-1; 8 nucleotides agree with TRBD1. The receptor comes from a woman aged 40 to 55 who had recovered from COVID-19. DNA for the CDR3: TGTGCCAGCAGCAAGTCCGGGACAGGTATCTACAATGAGCAGTTCTTC. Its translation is CASSKSGTGIYNEQFF.